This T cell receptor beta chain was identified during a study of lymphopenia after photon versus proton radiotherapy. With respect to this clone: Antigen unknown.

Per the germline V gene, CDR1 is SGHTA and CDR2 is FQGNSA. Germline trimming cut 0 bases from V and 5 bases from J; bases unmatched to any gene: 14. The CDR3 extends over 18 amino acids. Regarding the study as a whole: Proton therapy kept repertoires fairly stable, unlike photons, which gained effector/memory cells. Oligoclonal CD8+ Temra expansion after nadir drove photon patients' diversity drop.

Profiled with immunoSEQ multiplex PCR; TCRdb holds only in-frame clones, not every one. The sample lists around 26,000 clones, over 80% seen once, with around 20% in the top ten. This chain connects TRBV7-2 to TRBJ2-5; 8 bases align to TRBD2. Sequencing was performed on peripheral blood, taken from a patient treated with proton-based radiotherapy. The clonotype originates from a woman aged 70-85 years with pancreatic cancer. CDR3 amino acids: CASSLAAGRGRRGETQYF. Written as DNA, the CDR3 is TGTGCCAGCAGCTTAGCGGCGGGTCGCGGGAGGAGGGGGGAGACCCAGTACTTC. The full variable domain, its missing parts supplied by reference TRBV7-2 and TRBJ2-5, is GAGVSQSPSNKVTEKGKDVELRCDPISGHTALYWYRQSLGQGLEFLIYFQGNSAPDKSGLPSDRFSAERTGGSVSTLTIQRTQQEDSAVYLCASSLAAGRGRRGETQYFGPGTRLLVL.